This T cell receptor beta chain is from a study of shared clonotypes between healthy human individuals. Findings and limits, study-wide: The low donor count limited represented genetic and exposure-history diversity. A handful of donors held approximately 4.6% of naive CD4 clonotypes in common.

The CDR3 has 15 residues. Germline assignment: CDR1 SGHRS and CDR2 YFSETQ. Trimming at V came to 2 bases and at J to 4 bases, leaving 3 bases not matched to a gene. Worth noting for this clone: Its antigen is unknown.

Using about 220 ng DNA, tens of thousands of T cell genomes, the sorted-subset replicate PCRs were run. Here immunoSEQ multiplex PCR was the method, and the copy in TCRdb shows in-frame clones only, minus some. The data contain about 1.5 million clones, 95% to 97% of them singletons. The sample was naive CD4+ T cells sorted from blood. As for subset: CD45RA+ positively selected. This receptor was obtained from a man aged 25-45 years in good health. The chain uses TRBV5-1 and TRBJ2-1, with 10 bases matching TRBD2. This chain's CDR3 is CASSLLAGPYNEQFF. The DNA for the CDR3 is TGCGCCAGCAGCTTACTAGCGGGACCTTACAATGAGCAGTTCTTC.